The 7 T cell receptor beta chains reported below all come from one sample, sequenced in a study of T cells in Graves' hyperthyroidism and ophthalmopathy. The CDR3 regions of TCR beta were amplified from RNA transcripts. First-round RT-PCR targeting the TCR CDR3 was performed with the HTBI primer set. One entry per CDR3 protein results from TCRdb running MiXCR on the multiplex PCR reads. This table has roughly 510,000 distinct CDR3 sequences, more than 20% appearing once. Material for sequencing was blood. Every receptor here comes from a man between 18 and 35 years old with Graves' hyperthyroidism.

This clonotype was seen many times. This rearrangement joins TRBV11-3 to TRBJ2-7, with 11 nucleotides matching TRBD2. The length of the CDR3 is 13 residues. Trimming at V came to 4 bases and at J to 7 bases, leaving 3 bases not matched to a gene. Germline V gene data show CDR1 as SGHNT and CDR2 as YENEEA. The CDR3 DNA is TGTGCCAGCAGCTCGCGACTAGCGGGGGAGCAGTACTTC. Residues: CASSSRLAGEQYF.

V gene TRBV6-2 or TRBV6-3 combines with J gene TRBJ1-2; 7 positions agree with TRBD1. From germline, CDR1 is MNHEY and CDR2 SVGEGT. The CDR3 covers 14 residues. V lost 6 bases and J lost 4; bases outside the gene matches: 8. CDR3 bases: TGTGCCAGCAGCACCGACAGGGCGGCCTATGGCTACACCTTC. Amino acids: CASSTDRAAYGYTF.

This clonotype has a count of ten or more. V and J are TRBV7-2 and TRBJ2-2; TRBD2 agrees at 7 bases. Germline V gives CDR1 SGHTA, CDR2 FQGNSA. V trimming: 6 bases; J trimming: 4 bases; junction bases outside the gene matches: 5. The CDR3 contains 14 residues. The chain's CDR3 is CASRLGGVTGELFF. The DNA of the CDR3 is TGTGCCAGCAGACTGGGGGGGGTCACCGGGGAGCTGTTTTTT.

There are many counts of this clonotype. The CDR3 DNA is TGCAGCGTTGACGGACAGGGACGGACCGGGGAGCTGTTTTTT. Protein sequence: CSVDGQGRTGELFF. This sequence joins TRBV29-1 and TRBJ2-2; 8 nucleotides match TRBD1. Germline CDR1 is SQVTM and CDR2 is ANQGSEA. Trimming at V came to 3 bases and at J to 5 bases, leaving 5 bases not matched to a gene. CDR3 length: 14 residues.

This clonotype came up many times. This sequence joins TRBV9 and TRBJ1-5, with a tentative D call TRBD1 (6 bases). Germline V gene sequence: CDR1 SGDLS, CDR2 YYNGEE. There are 14 residues in the CDR3. Trimming removed 4 bases from V and 3 bases from J, with 11 bases in between. CDR3 sequence: CASSQTGLNQPQHF. CDR3 nucleotides: TGTGCCAGCAGCCAAACAGGGCTCAATCAGCCCCAGCATTTT.

With respect to this clonotype: The junction differs from germline at one of its ends, possibly a read error. V and J are TRBV24-1 and TRBJ2-1, with D hard to call. The CDR3 is 12 amino acids. Germline assignment: CDR1 KGHDR and CDR2 SFDVKD. DNA for the CDR3: TGTGCCTCAGGTCATGCCTATAATGAGCAGTTCTTC. It encodes CASGHAYNEQFF.

The chain employs TRBV6-4 and TRBJ2-7, with 7 bases lining up with TRBD1. The V gene end was trimmed by 6 bases and the J gene end by 1 base; junction bases not matched to a gene: 6. Germline lookup yields CDR1 MRHNA and CDR2 SNTAGT. The CDR3 spans 14 residues. The CDR3 loop reads CASRNRGPSYEQYF. The CDR3 DNA reads TGTGCCAGCAGGAACAGGGGCCCGTCCTACGAGCAGTACTTC.